The 31 T cell receptor beta chains listed next were all sequenced from one sample in a study of blood T cell repertoires in COVID-19. Sequenced by immunoSEQ multiplex PCR; TCRdb stores in-frame clones only, minus some. The data contain 170,000 or so clones, around 84% of them singletons. The sequenced sample consisted of peripheral blood. These receptors originate from a man aged 50 or older with active or convalescent COVID-19.

The chain joins TRBV6-6 to TRBJ2-1; 11 nucleotides line up with TRBD2. After removal of 5 bases from V and 5 bases from J, the junction contained 17 bases not matched to a gene. The V gene's germline CDR1 is MNHNY and CDR2 SVGAGI (reference sequence). There are 19 residues in the CDR3. In DNA, the CDR3 is TGTGCCAGCAGTCGACTTCCATTAACCGGGACTAGCGGAAACAATGAGCAGTTCTTC. The encoded protein is CASSRLPLTGTSGNNEQFF.

V usage is TRBV6-5 and J usage is TRBJ2-1, with 7 bases matching TRBD1. The CDR3 consists of 13 residues. Germline V gene data show CDR1 as MNHEY and CDR2 as SVGAGI. V lost 8 bases and J lost 5; bases outside the gene matches: 6. CDR3 region: CASRQGLNNEQFF. CDR3 nucleotides: TGTGCCAGCCGACAGGGTTTGAACAATGAGCAGTTCTTC.

This rearrangement joins TRBV2 to TRBJ2-1, with 9 bases aligning to TRBD2. CDR3 length: 15 residues. The ends lost 4 bases at V and 5 bases at J; junction bases unmatched: 6. The germline CDR1 and CDR2 sequences are SNHLY and FYNNEI. The CDR3 sequence: CASSARAGGDNEQFF. CDR3 in DNA: TGTGCCAGCAGTGCTCGGGCGGGAGGGGACAATGAGCAGTTCTTC. Full variable domain (remainder filled in from reference TRBV2 and TRBJ2-1): EPEVTQTPSHQVTQMGQEVILRCVPISNHLYFYWYRQILGQKVEFLVSFYNNEISEKSEIFDDQFSVERPDGSNFTLKIRSTKLEDSAMYFCASSARAGGDNEQFFGPGTRLTVL.

The chain links TRBV18 to TRBJ2-5, with 9 bases that match TRBD2. Germline CDR1 is KGHSH and CDR2 is LQKENI. This CDR3 comprises 17 residues. The V gene end was trimmed by 1 base and the J gene end by 0 bases; junction bases not matched to a gene: 6. CDR3 in DNA: TGTGCCAGCTCACCACTAGCGGGGGTCATGTACCAAGAGACCCAGTACTTC. It yields the protein CASSPLAGVMYQETQYF. The variable domain in full, with the rest retrieved from reference TRBV18 and TRBJ2-5, is NAGVMQNPRHLVRRRGQEARLRCSPMKGHSHVYWYRQLPEEGLKFMVYLQKENIIDESGMPKERFSAEFPKEGPSILRIQQVVRGDSAAYFCASSPLAGVMYQETQYFGPGTRLLVL.

The chain uses TRBV7-8 and TRBJ2-1, with D perhaps TRBD1 (5 bases). V was shortened by 6 bases and J by 8 bases, with 11 bases between the two germline ends. This CDR3 is 12 amino acids long. Germline CDR1 is SGHVS and CDR2 is FQNEAQ. CDR3 sequence (DNA): TGTGCCAGCAGACAGGCGGTACATGAGCAGTTCTTC. This sequence encodes CASRQAVHEQFF. Full variable domain (missing parts from reference TRBV7-8 and TRBJ2-1): GAGVSQSPRYKVAKRGQDVALRCDPISGHVSLFWYQQALGQGPEFLTYFQNEAQLDKSGLPSDRFFAERPEGSVSTLKIQRTQQEDSAVYLCASRQAVHEQFFGPGTRLTVL.

The rearrangement links TRBV19 to TRBJ2-4; 10 nucleotides agree with TRBD1. The V gene end was trimmed by 4 bases and the J gene end by 2 bases; junction bases not matched to a gene: 8. This CDR3 has 17 residues. The germline V gene has CDR1 LNHDA and CDR2 SQIVND (reference sequence). The CDR3 sequence is CASSTRQGAISKNIQYF. CDR3 coding DNA: TGTGCCAGTAGTACCCGACAGGGGGCTATCTCCAAAAACATTCAGTACTTC.

V and J are TRBV5-6 and TRBJ2-7, with 8 bases identical to TRBD1. The length of the CDR3 is 14 residues. Germline CDR1 reads SGHDT; CDR2 reads YYEEEE. The V and J ends lost 4 bases and 2 bases, in that order; junction bases with no gene match: 5. CDR3 protein: CASSPRQGPYEQYF. CDR3 DNA sequence: TGTGCCAGCAGCCCTCGACAGGGGCCCTACGAGCAGTACTTC.

The count of this clone is one. The V gene is TRBV11-2, the J gene TRBJ1-1, with 12 bases aligning to TRBD1. The CDR3 has 17 residues. V shed 6 bases and J 1 base; nucleotides not matched to a gene: 9. Germline V gives CDR1 SGHAT, CDR2 FQNNGV. The CDR3 here is CASRTGQGAWANTEAFF. Here the CDR3 DNA reads TGTGCCAGCAGAACGGGACAGGGGGCTTGGGCGAACACTGAAGCTTTCTTT. Looking up the rest from reference TRBV11-2 and TRBJ1-1 gives the full variable domain: EAGVAQSPRYKIIEKRQSVAFWCNPISGHATLYWYQQILGQGPKLLIQFQNNGVVDDSQLPKDRFSAERLKGVDSTLKIQPAKLEDSAVYLCASRTGQGAWANTEAFFGQGTRLTVV.

The chain has TRBV25-1 and TRBJ1-2; D may be TRBD1 (6 bases). Between the trimmed V and J ends, which lost 2 bases and 0 bases, there was a span of 13 bases. There are 16 residues in the CDR3. Germline CDR1 is MGHDK and CDR2 is SYGVNS. CDR3 protein: CASSETGIPANYGYTF. The CDR3 DNA sequence: TGTGCCAGCAGTGAAACAGGGATTCCAGCTAACTATGGCTACACCTTC.

In its sample, this clone was seen a few times. This sequence joins TRBV4-1 and TRBJ1-6, with 9 nucleotides matching TRBD1. Germline lookup yields CDR1 MGHRA and CDR2 YSYEKL. Unmatched junction bases numbered 8, after V lost 5 bases and J lost 9 bases. CDR3 length: 15 amino acids. CDR3 loop: CASSYPGQGFSPLHF. CDR3 coding DNA: TGCGCCAGCAGCTACCCGGGACAGGGTTTTTCACCCCTCCACTTT.

The chain combines TRBV18 with TRBJ2-1; 11 bases match TRBD1. Trimming cost V 3 bases and J 8 bases; bases outside gene matches: 6. CDR1 is KGHSH and CDR2 is LQKENI in the germline V gene. This CDR3 has 15 amino acids. CDR3 amino acids: CASSPGQGAIYEQFF. The DNA for the CDR3 is TGTGCCAGCTCACCCGGACAGGGGGCGATCTATGAGCAGTTCTTC.

This chain uses TRBV7-6 with TRBJ1-3; 7 bases agree with TRBD1. CDR1 is SGHVS, CDR2 FNYEAQ, per germline. This CDR3 has 17 amino acids. V lost 3 bases, J lost 4 bases, and 12 bases stayed unmatched. The CDR3 reads CASSLPRQGTAGNTIYF. CDR3 in DNA: TGTGCCAGCAGCTTGCCTCGACAGGGCACGGCAGGAAACACCATATATTTT. The variable domain in full, with the rest retrieved from reference TRBV7-6 and TRBJ1-3, is GAGVSQSPRYKVTKRGQDVALRCDPISGHVSLYWYRQALGQGPEFLTYFNYEAQQDKSGLPNDRFSAERPEGSISTLTIQRTEQRDSAMYRCASSLPRQGTAGNTIYFGEGSWLTVV.

The rearrangement uses TRBV24-1 and TRBJ2-1, with 9 bases identical to TRBD1. The germline gives CDR1 KGHDR, CDR2 SFDVKD. The CDR3 is made up of 16 amino acids. V gave up 2 bases and J gave up 7 bases; unmatched junction bases: 8. The DNA of the CDR3 is TGTGCCACCAGTGATTCCGGGACAGGGTTATCGAATGAGCAGTTCTTC. Translation: CATSDSGTGLSNEQFF.

The genes are TRBV3-1 (or the pseudogene TRBV3-2) and TRBJ2-3; no reliable D call. The CDR3 totals 15 residues. The germline V and J ends were trimmed by 4 bases and 0 bases, with 11 bases remaining between them. The germline CDR1 and CDR2 sequences are LGHDT and YNNKEL (reference sequence). CDR3 nucleotides: TGTGCCAGCAGCCCCAGCCGGGTGAGCACAGATACGCAGTATTTT. Translated: CASSPSRVSTDTQYF.

The genes are TRBV10-3 and TRBJ1-2; 9 nucleotides agree with TRBD1. This CDR3 spans 15 amino acids. The V gene's germline CDR1 is ENHRY and CDR2 SYGVKD. Trimming cost V 3 bases and J 6 bases; bases outside gene matches: 8. CDR3 nucleotides: TGTGCCATCAGTGAAGGACAGGGGCCCACCCATGGCTACACCTTC. Its translation: CAISEGQGPTHGYTF.

This clone was seen just once. The CDR3 loop reads CASSYSRLAPQETQYF. The CDR3 DNA follows: TGTGCCAGCAGTTATTCCCGACTAGCGCCGCAAGAGACCCAGTACTTC. V usage is TRBV6-5 and J usage is TRBJ2-5, with 8 bases fitting TRBD2. V dropped 3 bases and J dropped 2; count of bases not matched to a gene: 8. Germline V lookup: CDR1 MNHEY, CDR2 SVGAGI. The length of the CDR3 is 16 residues.

This clone has only a few counts. This sequence joins TRBV2 and TRBJ1-2; unclear D gene. The CDR3 contains 11 residues. Germline CDR1 SNHLY, CDR2 FYNNEI. Trimming took 6 bases from V and 12 from J, leaving 14 bases between them. CDR3 coding DNA: TGTGCCAGCAGCCCCGGTGGTCGAGACACCTTC. Amino acid sequence: CASSPGGRDTF. Combining the CDR3 with reference TRBV2 and TRBJ1-2 gives the whole variable domain EPEVTQTPSHQVTQMGQEVILRCVPISNHLYFYWYRQILGQKVEFLVSFYNNEISEKSEIFDDQFSVERPDGSNFTLKIRSTKLEDSAMYFCASSPGGRDTFGSGTRLTVV.

The rearrangement links TRBV12-3 or TRBV12-4 to TRBJ2-4; TRBD2 might be the D (5 bases). The CDR3 length is 13 residues. V lost 6 bases to trimming and J lost 2 bases, with 8 bases between them. CDR3 sequence reads: CASRRGSKNIQYF. The CDR3 DNA reads as TGTGCCAGCAGACGGGGATCCAAAAACATTCAGTACTTC.

The gene calls are TRBV4-2 and TRBJ2-1, with TRBD2 matching 7 bases. The CDR3 has 18 amino acids. In germline, CDR1 is LGHNA, CDR2 YNFKEQ. With V trimmed by 1 base and J by 4 bases, 13 bases remained unmatched. This chain's CDR3 is CASSQGGTGRAGYNEQFF. In DNA, the CDR3 is TGTGCCAGCAGCCAAGGGGGAACTGGGAGGGCAGGGTACAATGAGCAGTTCTTC.

The chain uses TRBV3-1 (or the pseudogene TRBV3-2) and TRBJ1-1; no clear D gene. The length of the CDR3 is 12 residues. The germline CDR1 and CDR2 sequences are LGHDT and YNNKEL (reference sequence). V dropped 5 bases and J dropped 2 bases, with 6 bases sitting between them. Here the CDR3 reads CASSYLNTEAFF. The CDR3 region has the DNA TGTGCCAGCAGCTATTTAAACACTGAAGCTTTCTTT.

The J gene is TRBJ2-7, the V gene TRBV4-2, with a tentative D call TRBD2 (7 bases). V lost 0 bases, J lost 6 bases, and 15 bases lay in between. The length of the CDR3 is 15 residues. Germline values: CDR1 LGHNA, CDR2 YNFKEQ. CDR3 in amino acids: CASSQDGGAAAEQYF. DNA for the CDR3: TGTGCCAGCAGCCAAGATGGGGGGGCAGCGGCCGAGCAGTACTTC.

The chain joins TRBV5-6 to TRBJ1-5; no firm D call. This CDR3 is 15 amino acids long. Trimming cost V 0 bases and J 3 bases, with 10 bases left between them. Germline V lookup: CDR1 SGHDT, CDR2 YYEEEE. CDR3: CASSLGHRINQPQHF. The DNA for the CDR3 is TGTGCCAGCAGCTTGGGGCACCGAATCAATCAGCCCCAGCATTTT.

V and J are TRBV18 and TRBJ2-3; 7 bases match TRBD1. The junction had 9 bases not matched to a gene; V was cut back by 4 bases and J by 5 bases. Per germline, CDR1 KGHSH and CDR2 LQKENI. The CDR3 consists of 15 residues. The CDR3 DNA follows: TGTGCCAGCTCACTAGACAGGGTCGGCGGAGATACGCAGTATTTT. Amino acids: CASSLDRVGGDTQYF.

This clone was found once. The genes are TRBV3-1 (or the pseudogene TRBV3-2) and TRBJ1-5, with TRBD1 matching over 7 bases. CDR1 is LGHDT, CDR2 YNNKEL, per germline (reference sequence). Trimming took 3 bases from V and 3 from J; bases not matched to a gene: 8. This CDR3 comprises 16 residues. CDR3 amino acids: CASSQGSRGNNQPQHF. The CDR3 DNA sequence: TGTGCCAGCAGCCAGGGGAGCAGGGGGAACAATCAGCCCCAGCATTTT.

This chain uses TRBV7-9 with TRBJ2-4, with D possibly being TRBD1 (5 bases). Germline CDR1 reads SEHNR; CDR2 reads FQNEAQ (reference sequence). V lost 5 bases and J lost 8, with 7 bases in between. The CDR3 is 11 amino acids. DNA of the CDR3: TGTGCCAGCAGCCAAGGGGACATTCAGTACTTC. Translating gives CASSQGDIQYF.

Concerning this clone: An end of the junction differs from the germline gene, which may be a read error. The CDR3 DNA follows: TGCAGCGTTGGGGCTAGCAGAGATACGCAGTATTTT. Its translation: CSVGASRDTQYF. V and J are TRBV29-1 and TRBJ2-3; TRBD2 might be the D (5 bases). The germline V gene has CDR1 SQVTM and CDR2 ANQGSEA. This CDR3 is 12 amino acids long.

This sequence joins TRBV6-5 and TRBJ1-5; a weak D match, TRBD1 (5 bases). V was clipped by 5 bases and J by 2 bases, with 10 bases between them. CDR1 is MNHEY and CDR2 is SVGAGI in the germline V gene. CDR3 length: 14 residues. The CDR3 protein is CASSHGGGNQPQHF. In DNA, the CDR3 is TGTGCCAGCAGTCACGGAGGGGGCAATCAGCCCCAGCATTTT.

The chain is built from TRBV7-2 and TRBJ2-7; a possible D gene is TRBD2 (5 bases). This CDR3 is built from 12 residues. Germline V gene data show CDR1 as SGHTA and CDR2 as FQGNSA. V was trimmed by 4 bases and J by 4 bases, leaving 8 bases between them. CDR3 residues: CASSSTRYEQYF. As DNA, the CDR3 is TGTGCCAGCAGCTCTACTAGATACGAGCAGTACTTC. Looking up the rest from reference TRBV7-2 and TRBJ2-7 gives the full variable domain: GAGVSQSPSNKVTEKGKDVELRCDPISGHTALYWYRQSLGQGLEFLIYFQGNSAPDKSGLPSDRFSAERTGGSVSTLTIQRTQQEDSAVYLCASSSTRYEQYFGPGTRLTVT.

The J gene is TRBJ2-3, the V gene TRBV7-2; 10 bases are a match to TRBD2. The V and J ends lost 8 bases and 7 bases, in that order; junction bases with no gene match: 12. The germline V gene encodes CDR1 SGHTA and CDR2 FQGNSA. There are 15 residues in the CDR3. CDR3 nucleotide sequence: TGTGCCAGCCGAACCGGGACTAGCGCCTCGAATACGCAGTATTTT. Its translation is CASRTGTSASNTQYF. Together with reference TRBV7-2 and TRBJ2-3, the CDR3 gives the full variable domain: GAGVSQSPSNKVTEKGKDVELRCDPISGHTALYWYRQSLGQGLEFLIYFQGNSAPDKSGLPSDRFSAERTGGSVSTLTIQRTQQEDSAVYLCASRTGTSASNTQYFGPGTRLTVL.

This clone has more than one count but fewer than ten. The chain links TRBV6-5 to TRBJ2-3; perhaps TRBD1 as D (5 bases). CDR3 length equals 14 residues. The V gene lost 8 bases and the J gene lost 1 base, with 13 bases spanning the gap. The germline V gene has CDR1 MNHEY and CDR2 SVGAGI. In nucleotides, the CDR3 is TGTGCCAGCGTAGAAGGGGCCGGCACAGATACGCAGTATTTT. Its protein is CASVEGAGTDTQYF.

The chain links TRBV15 to TRBJ2-7; maybe TRBD1 (6 bases). The germline CDR1 and CDR2 sequences are LNHNV and YYDKDF (reference sequence). Trimming took 5 bases from V and 3 from J, leaving 17 bases between them. The CDR3 runs 15 residues. CDR3 nucleotides: TGTGCCACCAGCCGAGGGCAGGGGAAGGACTACGAGCAGTACTTC. It codes for CATSRGQGKDYEQYF.